Reported below is one T cell receptor (beta chain). Participants were aged about 18 to 90 years, lived in 24 US areas, and enrolled virtually. This specimen comes from a study of blood T cell repertoires in COVID-19. About the study: Both acute and convalescent COVID-19 samples were obtained from the United States, Italy and Spain.

V lost 5 bases to trimming and J lost 11 bases; unmatched junction nucleotides: 5. The germline gives CDR1 SEHNR, CDR2 FQNEAQ (reference sequence). There are 12 residues in the CDR3. Method: immunoSEQ multiplex PCR; TCRdb's copy keeps in-frame clones and lacks some. The sample lists some 130,000 clones, around 86% occurring once. This receptor was taken from a man between 45 and 60 years old who had recovered from COVID-19. Sequencing used PBMCs or T cells enriched from blood (not recorded which). The gene calls are TRBV7-9 and TRBJ2-7; TRBD2 matches at 11 bases. CDR3 protein: CASSATSGSKYF. The CDR3 nucleotides are TGTGCCAGCAGCGCCACTAGCGGGAGTAAGTACTTC. Combining the CDR3 with reference TRBV7-9 and TRBJ2-7 gives the whole variable domain DTGVSQNPRHKITKRGQNVTFRCDPISEHNRLYWYRQTLGQGPEFLTYFQNEAQLEKSRLLSDRFSAERPKGSFSTLEIQRTEQGDSAMYLCASSATSGSKYFGPGTRLTVT.